The clone carrying this T cell receptor (beta chain) was seen repeatedly, ten times or more. The antigen is undetermined. What was amplified from RNA transcripts were TCR beta CDR3 regions. Primed by the HTBI set, a first-round RT-PCR was run on the TCR CDR3. TCRdb processed the multiplex PCR reads anew with MiXCR; each CDR3 protein has one entry. The sample includes more than 500,000 distinct CDR3 sequences, over 12% of them seen just once. The source of the sample is a study of T cells in Graves' hyperthyroidism and ophthalmopathy. Points from the study as a whole: Stable hyperthyroidism and ophthalmopathy were separated using 13 V-J signatures.

CDR1 is DFQATT, CDR2 SNEGSKA, per germline (reference sequence). CDR3 length: 12 amino acids. The ends lost 6 bases at V and 4 bases at J; junction bases unmatched: 5. Specimen: blood. V is TRBV20-1 and J is TRBJ1-2; TRBD1 agrees at 7 bases. The receptor's source is a woman aged 40-49 years with Graves' ophthalmopathy. CDR3 nucleotides: TGCAGTGCATTCCAGGGGGGCTATGGCTACACCTTC. Encoded protein: CSAFQGGYGYTF.